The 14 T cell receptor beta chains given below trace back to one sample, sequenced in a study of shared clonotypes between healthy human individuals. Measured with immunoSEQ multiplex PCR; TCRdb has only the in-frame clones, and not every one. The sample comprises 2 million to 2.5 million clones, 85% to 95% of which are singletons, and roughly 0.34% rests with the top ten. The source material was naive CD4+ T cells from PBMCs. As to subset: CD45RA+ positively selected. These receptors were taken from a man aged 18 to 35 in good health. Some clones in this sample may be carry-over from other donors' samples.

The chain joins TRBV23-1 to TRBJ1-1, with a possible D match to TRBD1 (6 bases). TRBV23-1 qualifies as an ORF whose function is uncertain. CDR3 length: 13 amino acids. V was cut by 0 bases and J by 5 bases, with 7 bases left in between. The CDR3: CASSQSRGTEAFF. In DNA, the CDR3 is TGCGCCAGCAGTCAATCCAGGGGTACTGAAGCTTTCTTT.

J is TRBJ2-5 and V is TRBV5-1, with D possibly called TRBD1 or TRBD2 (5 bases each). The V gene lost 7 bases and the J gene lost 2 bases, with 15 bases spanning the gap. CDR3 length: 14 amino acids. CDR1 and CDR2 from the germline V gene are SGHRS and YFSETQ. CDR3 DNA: TGCGCCAGCGAGGCCGGGACGACACAAGAGACCCAGTACTTC. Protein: CASEAGTTQETQYF.

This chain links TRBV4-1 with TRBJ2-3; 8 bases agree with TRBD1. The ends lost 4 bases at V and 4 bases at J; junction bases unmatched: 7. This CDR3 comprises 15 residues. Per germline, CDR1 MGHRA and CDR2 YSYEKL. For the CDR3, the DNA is TGCGCCAGCAGCCTGGACAGGGATTACCCAGATACGCAGTATTTT. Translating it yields CASSLDRDYPDTQYF.

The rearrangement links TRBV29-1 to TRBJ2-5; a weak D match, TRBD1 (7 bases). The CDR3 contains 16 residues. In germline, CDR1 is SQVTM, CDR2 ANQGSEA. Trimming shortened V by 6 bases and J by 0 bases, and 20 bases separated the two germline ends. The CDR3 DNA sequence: TGCAGCGTACAGGGGTTACGGGGGCTGTACCAAGAGACCCAGTACTTC. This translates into CSVQGLRGLYQETQYF. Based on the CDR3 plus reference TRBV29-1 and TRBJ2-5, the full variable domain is SAVISQKPSRDICQRGTSLTIQCQVDSQVTMMFWYRQQPGQSLTLIATANQGSEATYESGFVIDKFPISRPNLTFSTLTVSNMSPEDSSIYLCSVQGLRGLYQETQYFGPGTRLLVL.

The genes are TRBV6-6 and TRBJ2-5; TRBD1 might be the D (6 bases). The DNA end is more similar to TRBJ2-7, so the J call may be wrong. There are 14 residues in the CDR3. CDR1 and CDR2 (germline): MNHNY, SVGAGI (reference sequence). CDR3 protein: CASSSEDRAYEQYF. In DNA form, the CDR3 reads TGTGCCAGCAGTTCAGAGGACAGAGCCTACGAGCAGTACTTC.

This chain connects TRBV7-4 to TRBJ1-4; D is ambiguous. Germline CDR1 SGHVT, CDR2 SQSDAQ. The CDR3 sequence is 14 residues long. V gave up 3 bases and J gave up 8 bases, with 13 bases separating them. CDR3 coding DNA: TGTGCCAGCAGCTTTTTTAAAAGTTCCGAAAAACTGTTTTTT. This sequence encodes CASSFFKSSEKLFF.

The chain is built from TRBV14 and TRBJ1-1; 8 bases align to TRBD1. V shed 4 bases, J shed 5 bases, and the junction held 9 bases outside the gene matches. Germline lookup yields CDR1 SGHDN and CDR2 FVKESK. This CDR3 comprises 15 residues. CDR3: CASSLSRGRGTEAFF. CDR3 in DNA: TGTGCCAGCAGCCTGAGCAGGGGGCGAGGGACTGAAGCTTTCTTT.

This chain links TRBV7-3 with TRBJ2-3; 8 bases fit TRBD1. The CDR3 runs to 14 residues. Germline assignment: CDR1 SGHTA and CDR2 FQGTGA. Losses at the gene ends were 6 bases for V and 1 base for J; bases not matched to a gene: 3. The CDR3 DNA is TGTGCCAGCAGACCGACAGGGGGCACAGATACGCAGTATTTT. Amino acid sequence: CASRPTGGTDTQYF. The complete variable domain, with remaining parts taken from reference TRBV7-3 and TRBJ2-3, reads GAGVSQTPSNKVTEKGKYVELRCDPISGHTALYWYRQSLGQGPEFLIYFQGTGAADDSGLPNDRFFAVRPEGSVSTLKIQRTERGDSAVYLCASRPTGGTDTQYFGPGTRLTVL.

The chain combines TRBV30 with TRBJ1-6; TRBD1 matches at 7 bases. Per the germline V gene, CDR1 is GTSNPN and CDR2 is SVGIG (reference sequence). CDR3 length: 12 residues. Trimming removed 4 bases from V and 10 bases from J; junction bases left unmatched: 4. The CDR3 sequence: CAWMRGPSPLHF. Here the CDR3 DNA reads TGTGCCTGGATGAGGGGGCCATCACCCCTCCACTTT.

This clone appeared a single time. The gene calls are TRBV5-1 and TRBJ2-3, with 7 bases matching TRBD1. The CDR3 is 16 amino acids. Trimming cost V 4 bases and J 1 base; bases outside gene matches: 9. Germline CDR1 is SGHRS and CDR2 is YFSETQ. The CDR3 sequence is CASSLRQGGGTDTQYF. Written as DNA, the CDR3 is TGCGCCAGCAGCCTCCGACAGGGTGGGGGCACAGATACGCAGTATTTT. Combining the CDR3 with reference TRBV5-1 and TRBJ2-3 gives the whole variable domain KAGVTQTPRYLIKTRGQQVTLSCSPISGHRSVSWYQQTPGQGLQFLFEYFSETQRNKGNFPGRFSGRQFSNSRSEMNVSTLELGDSALYLCASSLRQGGGTDTQYFGPGTRLTVL.

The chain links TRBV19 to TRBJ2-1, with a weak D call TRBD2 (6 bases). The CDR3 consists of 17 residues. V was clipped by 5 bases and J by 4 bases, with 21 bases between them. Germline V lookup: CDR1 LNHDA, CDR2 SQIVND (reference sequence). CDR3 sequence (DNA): TGTGCCAGTAGTCCCCCAACGGGAGAATCGGGGTACAATGAGCAGTTCTTC. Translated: CASSPPTGESGYNEQFF.

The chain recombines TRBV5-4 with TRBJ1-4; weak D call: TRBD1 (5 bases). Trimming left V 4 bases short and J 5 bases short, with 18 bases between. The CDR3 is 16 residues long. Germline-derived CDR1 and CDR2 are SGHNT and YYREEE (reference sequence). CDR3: CASSRDGGTLNEKLFF. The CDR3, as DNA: TGTGCCAGCAGCCGAGACGGGGGGACTCTGAATGAAAAACTGTTTTTT.

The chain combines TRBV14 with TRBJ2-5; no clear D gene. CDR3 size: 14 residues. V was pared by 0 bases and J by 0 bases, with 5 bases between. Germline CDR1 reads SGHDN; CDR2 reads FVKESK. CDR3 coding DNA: TGTGCCAGCAGCCAAGACAGCAACCAAGAGACCCAGTACTTC. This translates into CASSQDSNQETQYF.

The CDR3 DNA reads TGTGCCAGCAGCTTACAGGCGGGGGAGCAGTACTTC. It encodes CASSLQAGEQYF. The chain uses TRBV5-4 and TRBJ2-7; possibly TRBD2 for D (6 bases). This CDR3 is built from 12 residues. Trimming pared 2 bases from V and 7 bases from J, leaving 10 bases between. Germline V gene data show CDR1 as SGHNT and CDR2 as YYREEE (reference sequence).